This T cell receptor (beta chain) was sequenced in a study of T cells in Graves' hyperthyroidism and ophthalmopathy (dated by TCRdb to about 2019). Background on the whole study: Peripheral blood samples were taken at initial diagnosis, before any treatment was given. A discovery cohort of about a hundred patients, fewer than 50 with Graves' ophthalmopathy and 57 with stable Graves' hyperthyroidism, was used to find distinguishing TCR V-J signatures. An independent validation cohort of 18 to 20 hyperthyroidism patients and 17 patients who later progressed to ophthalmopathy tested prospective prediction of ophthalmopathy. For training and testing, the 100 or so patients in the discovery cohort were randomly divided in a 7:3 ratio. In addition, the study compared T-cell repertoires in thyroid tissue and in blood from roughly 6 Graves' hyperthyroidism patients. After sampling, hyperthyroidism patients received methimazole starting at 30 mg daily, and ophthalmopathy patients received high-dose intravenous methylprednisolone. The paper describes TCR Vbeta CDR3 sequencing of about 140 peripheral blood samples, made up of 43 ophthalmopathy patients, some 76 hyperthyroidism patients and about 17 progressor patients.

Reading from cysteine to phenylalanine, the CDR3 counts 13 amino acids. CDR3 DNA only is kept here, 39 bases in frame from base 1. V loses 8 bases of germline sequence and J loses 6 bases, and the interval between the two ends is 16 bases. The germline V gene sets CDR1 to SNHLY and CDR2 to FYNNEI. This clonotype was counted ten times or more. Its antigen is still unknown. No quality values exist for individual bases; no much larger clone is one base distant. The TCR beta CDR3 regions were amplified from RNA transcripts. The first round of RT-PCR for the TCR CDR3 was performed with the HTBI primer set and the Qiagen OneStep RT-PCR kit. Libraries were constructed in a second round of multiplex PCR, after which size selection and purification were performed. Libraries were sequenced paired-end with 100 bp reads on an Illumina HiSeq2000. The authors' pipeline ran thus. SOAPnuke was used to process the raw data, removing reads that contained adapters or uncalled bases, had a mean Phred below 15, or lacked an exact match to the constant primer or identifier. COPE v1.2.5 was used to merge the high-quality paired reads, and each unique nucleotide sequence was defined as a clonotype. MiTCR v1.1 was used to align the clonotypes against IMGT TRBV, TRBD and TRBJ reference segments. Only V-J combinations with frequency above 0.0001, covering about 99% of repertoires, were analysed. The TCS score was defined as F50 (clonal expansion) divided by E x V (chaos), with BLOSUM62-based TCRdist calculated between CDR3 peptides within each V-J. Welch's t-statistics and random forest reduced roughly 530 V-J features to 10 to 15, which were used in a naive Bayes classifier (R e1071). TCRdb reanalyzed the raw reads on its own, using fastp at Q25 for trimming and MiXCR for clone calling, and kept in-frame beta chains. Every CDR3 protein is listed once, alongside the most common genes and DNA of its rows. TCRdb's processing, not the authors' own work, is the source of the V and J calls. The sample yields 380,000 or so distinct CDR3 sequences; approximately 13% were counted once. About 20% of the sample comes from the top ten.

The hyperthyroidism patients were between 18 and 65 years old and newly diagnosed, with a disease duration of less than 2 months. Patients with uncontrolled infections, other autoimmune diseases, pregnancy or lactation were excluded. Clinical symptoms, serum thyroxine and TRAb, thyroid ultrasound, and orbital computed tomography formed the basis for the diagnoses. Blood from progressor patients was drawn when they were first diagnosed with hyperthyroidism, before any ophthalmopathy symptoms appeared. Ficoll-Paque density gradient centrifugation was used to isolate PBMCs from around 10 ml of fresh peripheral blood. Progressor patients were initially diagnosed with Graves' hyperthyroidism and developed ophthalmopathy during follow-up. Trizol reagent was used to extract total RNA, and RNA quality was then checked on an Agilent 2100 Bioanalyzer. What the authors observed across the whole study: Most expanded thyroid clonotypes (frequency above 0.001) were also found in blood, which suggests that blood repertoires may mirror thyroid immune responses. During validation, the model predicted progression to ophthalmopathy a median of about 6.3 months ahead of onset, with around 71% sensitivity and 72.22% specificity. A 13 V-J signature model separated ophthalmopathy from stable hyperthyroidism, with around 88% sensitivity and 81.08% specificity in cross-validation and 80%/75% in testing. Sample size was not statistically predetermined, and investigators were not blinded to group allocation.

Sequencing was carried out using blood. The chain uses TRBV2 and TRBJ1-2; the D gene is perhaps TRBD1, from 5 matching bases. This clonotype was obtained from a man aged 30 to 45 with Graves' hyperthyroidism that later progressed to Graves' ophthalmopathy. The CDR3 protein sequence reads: CASRGRVFDGYTF. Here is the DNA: TGTGCCAGCCGGGGGAGGGTATTCGATGGCTACACCTTC.